This passage covers 18 T cell receptor beta chains from one sample sequenced in a study of CD4+ T cells in melanoma. Assay used: immunoSEQ multiplex PCR; TCRdb lists only in-frame clones, some missing. The profile shows about 110,000 clones, about 92% of them singletons. The material sequenced was peripheral blood. The receptors come from a human donor with melanoma.

The chain couples TRBV27 to TRBJ1-2; no definite D call. V gave up 5 bases and J gave up 0 bases, with 16 bases separating them. CDR1 MNHEY and CDR2 SMNVEV come from the germline V gene (reference sequence). The CDR3 has 16 amino acids. CDR3 residues: CASSPQTEITNYGYTF. CDR3 in DNA: TGTGCCAGCAGTCCCCAGACTGAGATCACTAACTATGGCTACACCTTC.

This chain connects TRBV4-2 to TRBJ2-7; 7 bases agree with TRBD1. Germline V CDR1 and CDR2: LGHNA, YNFKEQ. V lost 5 bases and J lost 4; bases outside the gene matches: 2. This CDR3 is built from 12 residues. CDR3 coding DNA: TGTGCCAGCAGCTCGGACAGGTACGAGCAGTACTTC. It specifies CASSSDRYEQYF.

The rearrangement links TRBV5-1 to TRBJ2-3; tentatively, D is TRBD2 (5 bases). Trimming took off 0 bases at V and 4 bases at J, with 12 bases between the two ends. Germline V gene lookup returns CDR1 SGHRS and CDR2 YFSETQ. CDR3 size: 15 residues. CDR3 region: CASSLVGRGADTQYF. The CDR3 nucleotides read TGCGCCAGCAGCTTGGTAGGGAGAGGCGCAGATACGCAGTATTTT. Supplemented by reference TRBV5-1 and TRBJ2-3, the full variable domain reads KAGVTQTPRYLIKTRGQQVTLSCSPISGHRSVSWYQQTPGQGLQFLFEYFSETQRNKGNFPGRFSGRQFSNSRSEMNVSTLELGDSALYLCASSLVGRGADTQYFGPGTRLTVL.

The chain recombines TRBV10-3 with TRBJ1-3, with D possibly TRBD1 on 5 matching bases. V lost 0 bases and J lost 1, with 7 bases in between. This CDR3 region has 15 residues. CDR1 is ENHRY and CDR2 is SYGVKD in the germline V gene. In nucleotides, the CDR3 is TGTGCCATCAGTGAGTCTGGGGGGTCTGGAAACACCATATATTTT. Encoded protein: CAISESGGSGNTIYF.

This chain uses TRBV6-1 with TRBJ2-3; D might be TRBD1 or TRBD2, each matching 6 bases. This CDR3 contains 15 residues. Germline lookup yields CDR1 MNHNS and CDR2 SASEGT. Trimming took off 6 bases at V and 0 bases at J, with 13 bases between the two ends. The CDR3 coding sequence is TGTGCCAGCAGGGGGGGCGGCCCTAGCACAGATACGCAGTATTTT. Its protein is CASRGGGPSTDTQYF.

The V call is TRBV20-1, the J call TRBJ2-1; D is perhaps TRBD1 or TRBD2 (5 bases each). The germline V gene encodes CDR1 DFQATT and CDR2 SNEGSKA (reference sequence). Trimming cost V 6 bases and J 13 bases, with 16 bases left between them. The CDR3 has 11 amino acids. CDR3 loop: CSAPDGTSQFF. In DNA, the CDR3 is TGCAGTGCCCCGGACGGGACCAGTCAGTTCTTC.

The chain uses TRBV7-2 and TRBJ1-3, with a possible D match to TRBD1 (6 bases). The CDR3 totals 14 residues. In germline, CDR1 is SGHTA, CDR2 FQGNSA. V was pared by 5 bases and J by 8 bases, with 16 bases between. The CDR3 sequence is CASSRQVQGDTIYF. Here the CDR3 DNA reads TGTGCCAGCAGCCGACAGGTCCAGGGTGACACCATATATTTT.

This clone was detected only a few times. The chain combines TRBV7-8 with TRBJ1-5, with no clear D. This CDR3 region has 16 residues. Germline V gives CDR1 SGHVS, CDR2 FQNEAQ. V lost 1 base and J 0 bases, leaving 10 bases between the germline ends. The CDR3 spells CASSLEVGNSNQPQHF. CDR3 coding DNA: TGTGCCAGCAGCTTAGAGGTAGGGAATAGCAATCAGCCCCAGCATTTT.

The chain carries TRBV6-1 and TRBJ2-2; the D gene is possibly TRBD1 (6 bases). The CDR3 is 13 amino acids. V dropped 5 bases and J dropped 4 bases, with 8 bases sitting between them. Looked up from germline, CDR1 is MNHNS and CDR2 is SASEGT. The CDR3 DNA reads TGTGCCAGCAGTCCAGGGGCCACCGGGGAGCTGTTTTTT. Translated, it gives CASSPGATGELFF.

The V call is TRBV6-1, the J call TRBJ2-6; the D is unclear. The germline CDR1 and CDR2 sequences are MNHNS and SASEGT. V was clipped by 1 base and J by 13 bases, with 14 bases between them. This CDR3 comprises 14 residues. This CDR3 is CASSEGNLLRVLTF. In DNA form, the CDR3 reads TGTGCCAGCAGTGAAGGGAACCTCCTGAGGGTCCTGACTTTC.

V is TRBV5-5 and J is TRBJ1-2, with D uncertain. The V end lost 6 bases, the J end lost 10 bases, and 19 bases lay between the germline ends. The germline gives CDR1 SGHKS, CDR2 YYEKEE (reference sequence). The CDR3 consists of 13 residues. CDR3 amino acids: CASTSDGALDYTF. CDR3 nucleotide sequence: TGTGCCAGCACCTCGGACGGCGCCCTCGACTACACCTTC.

The chain couples TRBV7-2 to TRBJ2-3; D may be TRBD2 (6 bases). Germline values: CDR1 SGHTA, CDR2 FQGNSA. The CDR3 is 14 amino acids. V lost 4 bases and J 1 base, leaving 9 bases between the germline ends. The CDR3 region is CASSSPGGTDTQYF. The DNA for the CDR3 is TGTGCCAGCAGCTCGCCGGGGGGCACAGATACGCAGTATTTT.

The genes are TRBV29-1 and TRBJ2-7; 8 bases map to TRBD2. CDR1 and CDR2 (germline): SQVTM, ANQGSEA. Trimming removed 1 base from V and 4 bases from J; junction bases left unmatched: 6. The CDR3 contains 14 residues. The CDR3 region has the DNA TGCAGCGTTGAAGCGGGAGGGTCGGGGTACGAGCAGTACTTC. Its protein product is CSVEAGGSGYEQYF.

The V and J genes are TRBV20-1 and TRBJ2-4; the D is unclear. CDR1 and CDR2 (germline): DFQATT, SNEGSKA (reference sequence). The CDR3 contains 10 residues. CDR3 protein: CSVRENIQYF. The CDR3 DNA follows: TGCAGCGTACGGGAAAACATTCAGTACTTC.

The J gene is TRBJ2-7, the V gene TRBV7-2; a possible D gene is TRBD2 (5 bases). Germline V CDR1 and CDR2: SGHTA, FQGNSA. Trimming removed 6 bases at V and 5 bases at J, with 17 bases between. The CDR3 is 14 residues long. Here the CDR3 reads CASSSLAGIHEQYF. The CDR3 bases are TGTGCCAGCAGTTCTCTCGCCGGGATCCACGAGCAGTACTTC.

This clone has only one observation. The V and J genes are TRBV10-2 and TRBJ1-3; D may be TRBD1 (5 bases). Deletions cut 7 bases from V and 3 bases from J, with 7 bases between. Germline CDR1 reads WSHSY; CDR2 reads SAAADI. This CDR3 contains 12 residues. CDR3 DNA sequence: TGCGCCAGCACCAGGGTTGGAAACACCATATATTTT. Amino acid sequence: CASTRVGNTIYF.

This clone came up a few times. J is TRBJ2-3 and V is TRBV7-3; the D gene is possibly TRBD2 (6 bases). In germline, CDR1 is SGHTA, CDR2 FQGTGA. This CDR3 has 15 residues. V shed 6 bases and J shed 5 bases, with 18 bases lying between them. The CDR3 nucleotides are TGTGCCAGCAGTCGAGACCACTTCGGGGGAGATACGCAGTATTTT. Encoded protein: CASSRDHFGGDTQYF. The full variable domain, completed using reference TRBV7-3 and TRBJ2-3, is GAGVSQTPSNKVTEKGKYVELRCDPISGHTALYWYRQSLGQGPEFLIYFQGTGAADDSGLPNDRFFAVRPEGSVSTLKIQRTERGDSAVYLCASSRDHFGGDTQYFGPGTRLTVL.

The chain couples TRBV6-5 to TRBJ1-5; a weak D match, TRBD1 (5 bases). From germline, CDR1 is MNHEY and CDR2 SVGAGI. The CDR3 length is 14 residues. Trimming removed 4 bases from V and 4 bases from J, with 11 bases in between. CDR3 nucleotides: TGTGCCAGCAGTTGGGGAGGGGTAAATCAGCCCCAGCATTTT. This translates into CASSWGGVNQPQHF.